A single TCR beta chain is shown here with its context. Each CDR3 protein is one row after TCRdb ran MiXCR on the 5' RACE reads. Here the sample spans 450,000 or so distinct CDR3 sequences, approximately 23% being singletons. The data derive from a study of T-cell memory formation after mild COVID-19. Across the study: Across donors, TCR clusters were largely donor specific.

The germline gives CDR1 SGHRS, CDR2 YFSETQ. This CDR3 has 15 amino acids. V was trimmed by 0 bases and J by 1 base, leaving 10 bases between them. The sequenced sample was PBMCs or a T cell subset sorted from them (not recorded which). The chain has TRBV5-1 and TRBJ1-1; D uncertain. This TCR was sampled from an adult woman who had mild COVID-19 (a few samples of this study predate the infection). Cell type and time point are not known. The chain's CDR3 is CASSLERVANTEAFF. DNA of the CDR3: TGCGCCAGCAGCTTGGAACGGGTCGCGAACACTGAAGCTTTCTTT.